This T cell receptor beta chain was recorded in a study of blood T cell repertoires in COVID-19. Here immunoSEQ multiplex PCR was the method, and the copy in TCRdb shows in-frame clones only, minus some. The table has roughly 60,000 clones, just under 85% seen once. Trimming removed 0 bases at V and 1 base at J, with 10 bases between. This CDR3 is 16 amino acids long. Germline values: CDR1 SGHRS, CDR2 YFSETQ. Sequencing input: peripheral blood. The rearrangement uses TRBV5-1 and TRBJ2-2; D is possibly TRBD2 (6 bases). The receptor's source is a man aged 55 to 69 with acute or convalescent COVID-19. For the CDR3, the DNA is TGCGCCAGCAGCTTGGAAGGCGGGGAGAACACCGGGGAGCTGTTTTTT. Its translation is CASSLEGGENTGELFF.